These T cell receptor beta chains were read from a single sample in a study of radiation and T cells in renal cell carcinoma. The protocol was immunoSEQ multiplex PCR, while the TCRdb copy is restricted to in-frame clones and leaves out a portion. The sample holds roughly 78,000 clones, about 81% seen once. Specimen: blood, collected from a patient whose treatment included radiotherapy and nephrectomy. The receptors derive from a man aged 55 to 69 with renal cell carcinoma. Both conserved end residues are part of each CDR3. D genes are given only for firm matches. The listing skips clone size in some rows; elsewhere it reads once, few, many or a size class.

cdr3_aa cdr3_nt j_call v_call clone_size d_call
CASSPGVNQGYTF TGTGCCAGCAGCCCAGGGGTAAATCAGGGCTACACCTTC TRBJ1-2 TRBV28 - -
CATRSGGAGETQYF TGTGCCACCAGATCAGGAGGCGCAGGAGAGACCCAGTACTTC TRBJ2-5 TRBV15 - -
CASSLNSGRAKEQFF TGTGCCAGCAGCTTAAATAGCGGGAGGGCTAAAGAGCAGTTCTTC TRBJ2-1 TRBV7-7 - TRBD2
CASSPRSGLAGTDTQYF TGTGCCAGCAGCCCCAGGTCAGGACTAGCGGGAACAGATACGCAGTATTTT TRBJ2-3 TRBV4-2 - TRBD2
CSVVGLVQVSYNEQFF TGCAGCGTTGTTGGACTAGTTCAGGTCTCCTACAATGAGCAGTTCTTC TRBJ2-1 TRBV29-1 once TRBD2
CASSLAGGRNEQFF TGTGCCAGCAGCTTAGCCGGGGGCCGGAACGAGCAGTTCTTC TRBJ2-1 TRBV7-9 - -
CASTQGAFSGANVLTF TGTGCCAGTACACAGGGGGCCTTCTCTGGGGCCAACGTCCTGACTTTC TRBJ2-6 TRBV19 few TRBD1
CASHRGYTEAFF TGTGCCAGCCATAGGGGGTACACTGAAGCTTTCTTT TRBJ1-1 TRBV6-1 many -
CAISEWSGEYEQYF TGTGCCATCAGTGAGTGGAGCGGGGAATACGAGCAGTACTTC TRBJ2-7 TRBV10-3 - TRBD2
CASSQGVQGVGEKLFF TGCGCCAGCAGCCAAGGGGTGCAGGGGGTCGGTGAAAAACTGTTTTTT TRBJ1-4 TRBV4-1 - TRBD1
CASSSYWRSSYNEQFF TGTGCCAGCAGCTCGTATTGGCGGAGCTCCTACAATGAGCAGTTCTTC TRBJ2-1 TRBV7-8 - -
CASSLELGHSETQYF TGTGCCAGCAGCTTAGAATTGGGACACAGCGAGACCCAGTACTTC TRBJ2-5 TRBV11-2 - -
CASSREMNTEAFF TGTGCCAGCAGCAGAGAGATGAACACTGAAGCTTTCTTT TRBJ1-1 TRBV7-8 few -
CASSSRTSGDNEQFF TGTGCCAGCAGCTCACGGACTAGCGGTGACAATGAGCAGTTCTTC TRBJ2-1 TRBV7-2 - TRBD2
CASSAGQGAGANVLTF TGTGCCAGCAGTGCAGGACAGGGGGCTGGGGCCAACGTCCTGACTTTC TRBJ2-6 TRBV27 - TRBD1
CASSPSTGTGSSGNTIYF TGCGCCAGCAGCCCCTCAACGGGTACAGGCTCCTCTGGAAACACCATATATTTT TRBJ1-3 TRBV5-1 - -
CASSLNRGPYTGELFF TGTGCCAGCAGTTTAAACAGGGGCCCTTACACCGGGGAGCTGTTTTTT TRBJ2-2 TRBV6-5 - TRBD1
CASRLEGVVAKNIQYF TGTGCAAGTCGCTTAGAAGGGGTTGTGGCCAAAAACATTCAGTACTTC TRBJ2-4 TRBV12-2 once -
CASSRGTSGSGELFF TGTGCCAGCAGCCGCGGTACTAGCGGCTCCGGGGAGCTGTTTTTT TRBJ2-2 TRBV11-2 - TRBD2
CASSLILADYEQYF TGTGCCAGCAGCTTGATACTAGCGGACTACGAGCAGTACTTC TRBJ2-7 TRBV11-2 once TRBD2
CASSVRGRAGGNTGELFF TGTGCCAGCAGCGTTAGAGGTCGGGCGGGAGGGAACACCGGGGAGCTGTTTTTT TRBJ2-2 TRBV9 - TRBD2
CSVGLAAQYF TGCAGCGTTGGACTAGCGGCGCAGTACTTC TRBJ2-7 TRBV29-1 - TRBD2
CASSARTGGSNEQYF TGTGCCAGCAGTGCCAGGACAGGGGGCTCAAACGAGCAGTACTTC TRBJ2-7 TRBV6-6 - TRBD1
CASSQDQGADSPLHF TGCGCCAGCAGCCAAGATCAGGGGGCAGATTCACCCCTCCACTTT TRBJ1-6 TRBV4-3 - TRBD1
CASRLRGMTSTDTQYF TGTGCCAGCAGATTAAGAGGGATGACTAGCACAGATACGCAGTATTTT TRBJ2-3 TRBV28 - -
CASSSGQAPYNEQFF TGTGCCAGCAGCTCCGGACAGGCCCCCTACAATGAGCAGTTCTTC TRBJ2-1 TRBV7-9 - TRBD1